This T cell receptor (beta chain) was sequenced for a study of cytomegalovirus exposure and HLA in healthy donors. Study-wide results and limits: The study listed about 150 cytomegalovirus-associated TCR beta chains.

This clone showed up just once. Its antigen is still unknown. The protocol was immunoSEQ multiplex PCR, while the TCRdb copy is restricted to in-frame clones and leaves out a portion. The data contain approximately 100,000 clones, roughly 89% of them singletons. CDR1 and CDR2 (germline): SGDLS, YYNGEE. The J segment lost 1 base and the V segment lost 6 bases, leaving 4 bases of the junction unmatched. This CDR3 spans 13 amino acids. This TCR came from a woman in her 30s in good health and CMV-seronegative. Sequenced sample: PBMCs. This chain links TRBV9 with TRBJ2-7, with TRBD1 matching over 7 bases. CDR3 region: CASNGQESYEQYF. CDR3 in DNA: TGTGCCAGCAACGGACAGGAGTCCTACGAGCAGTACTTC. Drawing the rest from reference TRBV9 and TRBJ2-7, the complete variable domain is DSGVTQTPKHLITATGQRVTLRCSPRSGDLSVYWYQQSLDQGLQFLIQYYNGEERAKGNILERFSAQQFPDLHSELNLSSLELGDSALYFCASNGQESYEQYFGPGTRLTVT.